This is a list of T cell receptor beta chains from one sample in a study of human T cells and chemical hapten exposure. MiXCR, run by TCRdb on the RACE reads, gives a single entry per CDR3 protein. The table has about 74,000 distinct CDR3 sequences, 14% seen once. This sample comprised whole blood, obtained in connection with sensitization to the hapten diphenylcyclopropenone (DPC). These receptors came from a woman aged 45 to 65 with alopecia areata. Some clones in this sample may be carry-over from other donors' samples. CDR3s include the opening cysteine and the closing phenylalanine or tryptophan. A D gene is named only where the DNA matches it firmly. Clone size is shown for a subset of rows, as once, few, many or a class of expanded clone.

TRBD2,many,17,TRBV11-2,TRBJ2-2,CASSLFRGRTNTGELFF,TGTGCCAGCAGCTTGTTTCGCGGGAGGACGAACACCGGGGAGCTGTTTTTT
NA,few,13,TRBV5-1,TRBJ1-1,CASSFITGAEAFF,TGCGCCAGCAGCTTCATTACCGGGGCCGAAGCTTTCTTT
NA,NA,13,TRBV12-3/TRBV12-4,TRBJ1-5,CASSTGTIPPQHF,TGTGCCAGCAGTACCGGGACAATTCCGCCCCAGCATTTT
NA,NA,14,TRBV6-5,TRBJ1-2,CASRRAGPYYGYTF,TGTGCCAGCAGACGCGCCGGACCGTACTATGGCTACACCTTC
NA,NA,13,TRBV30,TRBJ1-1,CAWSVNTDTEAFF,TGTGCCTGGAGTGTGAACACGGACACTGAAGCTTTCTTT
NA,NA,15,TRBV6-1,TRBJ2-3,CASSEMGRSTDTQYF,TGTGCCAGCAGTGAAATGGGCCGTTCCACAGATACGCAGTATTTT
TRBD1,many,15,TRBV7-2,TRBJ1-1,CASSFRTGVGTEAFF,TGTGCCAGCAGCTTTCGGACAGGGGTAGGGACTGAAGCTTTCTTT
NA,few,11,TRBV2,TRBJ2-7,CASKASYEQYF,TGTGCCAGCAAGGCCAGCTACGAGCAGTACTTC
NA,NA,16,TRBV20-1,TRBJ1-5,CSARDPMGGSNQPQHF,TGCAGTGCTAGAGATCCGATGGGAGGGAGCAATCAGCCCCAGCATTTT
TRBD1,NA,15,TRBV11-2,TRBJ1-3,CASSSLTGSGNTIYF,TGTGCCAGCAGCTCGCTGACAGGGTCTGGAAACACCATATATTTT
NA,NA,14,TRBV20-1,TRBJ2-1,CSASLPASYNEQFF,TGCAGTGCTAGCTTACCGGCTTCCTACAATGAGCAGTTCTTC
NA,few,14,TRBV12-3/TRBV12-4,TRBJ1-1,CASSSSGFRTEAFF,NA
TRBD1,NA,13,TRBV28,TRBJ1-1,CASGDRANTEAFF,TGTGCCAGCGGCGACAGGGCGAACACTGAAGCTTTCTTT
TRBD1,few,15,TRBV6-6,TRBJ2-1,CASSQPGQLYNEQFF,TGTGCCAGCAGCCAACCGGGACAGCTCTACAATGAGCAGTTCTTC
NA,few,17,TRBV14,TRBJ2-6,CASSQQGRTPGANVLTF,TGTGCCAGCAGCCAGCAGGGGAGAACCCCTGGGGCCAACGTCCTGACTTTC
NA,few,15,TRBV20-1,TRBJ2-1,CSARTAGLGEGAQFF,TGCAGTGCTAGAACGGCGGGTTTAGGGGAGGGGGCCCAGTTCTTC
NA,NA,14,TRBV25-1,TRBJ1-5,CASSDRRANQPQHF,TGTGCCAGCAGTGATAGGAGGGCCAATCAGCCCCAGCATTTT
NA,NA,15,TRBV5-5,TRBJ1-1,CASSLGVGEITEAFF,TGTGCCAGCAGCCTGGGAGTCGGGGAGATCACTGAAGCTTTCTTT
TRBD2,NA,14,TRBV9,TRBJ2-7,CTSSVSGRPAEQYF,TGTACCAGCAGCGTTAGCGGGAGGCCCGCAGAGCAGTACTTC
TRBD2,NA,14,TRBV20-1,TRBJ2-7,CSARVAGGSYEQYF,TGCAGTGCTAGAGTTGCGGGAGGCTCCTACGAGCAGTACTTC
TRBD2,few,15,TRBV11-2,TRBJ2-7,CASSLESGGSYEQYF,TGTGCCAGCAGCTTAGAGTCGGGGGGCTCCTACGAGCAGTACTTC
TRBD2,NA,15,TRBV7-2,TRBJ2-7,CASSLAGGSRYEQYF,TGTGCCAGCAGCTTAGCGGGCGGGAGTAGATACGAGCAGTACTTC
TRBD2,many,14,TRBV20-1,TRBJ2-5,CSARVAGGEETQYF,TGCAGTGCTAGAGTAGCGGGAGGCGAGGAGACCCAGTACTTC
NA,many,14,TRBV5-1,TRBJ2-5,CASSRDLPEETQYF,TGCGCCAGCAGCCGGGATCTCCCGGAAGAGACCCAGTACTTC
TRBD1,many,14,TRBV7-8,TRBJ1-2,CASSSRDRAAGYTF,TGTGCCAGCAGCTCCCGGGACAGGGCTGCCGGCTACACCTTC
TRBD1,few,14,TRBV19,TRBJ2-5,CASSSQGAEETQYF,TGTGCCAGTTCGTCACAGGGGGCGGAAGAGACCCAGTACTTC
TRBD2,NA,16,TRBV7-2,TRBJ2-7,CASSLRGGRTSYEQYF,TGTGCCAGCAGCCTCAGGGGCGGGAGGACCTCCTACGAGCAGTACTTC
NA,NA,17,TRBV3-1,TRBJ2-3,CASSQLRGRIHTDTQYF,TGTGCCAGCAGCCAACTTAGGGGACGGATTCACACAGATACGCAGTATTTT
NA,few,14,TRBV7-2,TRBJ2-3,CASTRDQSTDTQYF,TGTGCCAGCACCCGGGATCAAAGCACAGATACGCAGTATTTT
TRBD1,NA,16,TRBV20-1,TRBJ1-1,CSARKRRTGLNTEAFF,TGCAGTGCTAGAAAGAGAAGGACAGGGCTGAACACTGAAGCTTTCTTT
NA,many,12,TRBV6-2/TRBV6-3,TRBJ1-5,CASATGSQPQHF,TGTGCCAGCGCAACCGGGTCCCAGCCCCAGCATTTT